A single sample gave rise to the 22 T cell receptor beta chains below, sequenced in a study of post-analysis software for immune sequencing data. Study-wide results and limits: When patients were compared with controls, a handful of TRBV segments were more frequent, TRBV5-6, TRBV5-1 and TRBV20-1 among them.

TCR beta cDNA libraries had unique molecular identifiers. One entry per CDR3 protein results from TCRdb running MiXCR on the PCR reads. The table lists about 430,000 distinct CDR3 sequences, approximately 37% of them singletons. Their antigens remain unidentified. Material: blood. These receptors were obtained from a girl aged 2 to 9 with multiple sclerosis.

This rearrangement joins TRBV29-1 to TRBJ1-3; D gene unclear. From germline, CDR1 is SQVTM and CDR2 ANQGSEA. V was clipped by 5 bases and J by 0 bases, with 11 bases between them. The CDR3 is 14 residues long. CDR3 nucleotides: TGCAGCGTTCCGGGAGCCGACTCTGGAAACACCATATATTTT. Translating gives CSVPGADSGNTIYF.

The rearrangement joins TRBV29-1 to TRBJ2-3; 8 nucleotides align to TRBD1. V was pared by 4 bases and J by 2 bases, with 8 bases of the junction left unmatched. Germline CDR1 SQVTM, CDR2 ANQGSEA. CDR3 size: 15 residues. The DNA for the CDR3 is TGCAGCGTTGGGGGCCCGGGACAGGCCACAGATACGCAGTATTTT. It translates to CSVGGPGQATDTQYF.

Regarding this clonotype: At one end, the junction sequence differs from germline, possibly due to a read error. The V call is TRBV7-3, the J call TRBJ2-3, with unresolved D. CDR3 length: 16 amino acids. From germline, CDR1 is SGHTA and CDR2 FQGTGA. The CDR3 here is CAGSLIGGLDTDTQYF. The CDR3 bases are TGTGCCGGCAGCTTAATTGGCGGCCTAGACACAGATACGCAGTATTTT.

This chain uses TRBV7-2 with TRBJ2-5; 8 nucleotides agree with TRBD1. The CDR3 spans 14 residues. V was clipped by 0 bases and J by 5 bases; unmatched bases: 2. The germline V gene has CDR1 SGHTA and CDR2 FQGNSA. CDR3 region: CASSLAHRGETQYF. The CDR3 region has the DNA TGTGCCAGCAGCTTAGCCCACAGGGGGGAGACCCAGTACTTC.

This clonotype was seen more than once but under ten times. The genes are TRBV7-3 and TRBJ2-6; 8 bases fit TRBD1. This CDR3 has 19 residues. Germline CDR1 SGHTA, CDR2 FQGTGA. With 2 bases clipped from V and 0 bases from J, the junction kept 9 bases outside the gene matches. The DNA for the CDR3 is TGTGCCAGCAGCTTAGCTTTGAGGACAGGGAGCTCTGGGGCCAACGTCCTGACTTTC. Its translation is CASSLALRTGSSGANVLTF.

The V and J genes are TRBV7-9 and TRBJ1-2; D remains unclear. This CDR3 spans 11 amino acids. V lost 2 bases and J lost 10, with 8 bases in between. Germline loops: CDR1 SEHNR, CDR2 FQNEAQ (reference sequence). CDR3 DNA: TGTGCCAGCAGCTTACGGGCTTCCTACACCTTC. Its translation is CASSLRASYTF.

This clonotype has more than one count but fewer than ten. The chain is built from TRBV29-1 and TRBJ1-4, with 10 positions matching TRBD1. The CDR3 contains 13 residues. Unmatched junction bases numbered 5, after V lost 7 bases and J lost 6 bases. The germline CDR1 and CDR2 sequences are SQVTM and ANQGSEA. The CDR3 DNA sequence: TGCAGCGGGGTTGGGACAGGGGATGAAAAACTGTTTTTT. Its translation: CSGVGTGDEKLFF. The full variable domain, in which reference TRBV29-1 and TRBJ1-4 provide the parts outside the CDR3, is SAVISQKPSRDICQRGTSLTIQCQVDSQVTMMFWYRQQPGQSLTLIATANQGSEATYESGFVIDKFPISRPNLTFSTLTVSNMSPEDSSIYLCSGVGTGDEKLFFGSGTQLSVL.

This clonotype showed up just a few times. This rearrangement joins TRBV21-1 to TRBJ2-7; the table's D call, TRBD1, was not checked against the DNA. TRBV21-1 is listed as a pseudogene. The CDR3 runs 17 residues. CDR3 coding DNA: TGTGCCAGCAGCAAAGCGCCGCGGGACAGGGTAACCCACGAGCAGTACTTC. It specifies CASSKAPRDRVTHEQYF.

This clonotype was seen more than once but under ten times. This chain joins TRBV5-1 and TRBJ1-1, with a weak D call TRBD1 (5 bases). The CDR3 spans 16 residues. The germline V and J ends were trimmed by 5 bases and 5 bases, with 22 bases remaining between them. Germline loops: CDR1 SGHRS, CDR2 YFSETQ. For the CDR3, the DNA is TGCGCCAGCAGACACCGGTTCCGGGACTGGTATACTGAAGCTTTCTTT. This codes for CASRHRFRDWYTEAFF. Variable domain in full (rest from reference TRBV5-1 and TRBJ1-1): KAGVTQTPRYLIKTRGQQVTLSCSPISGHRSVSWYQQTPGQGLQFLFEYFSETQRNKGNFPGRFSGRQFSNSRSEMNVSTLELGDSALYLCASRHRFRDWYTEAFFGQGTRLTVV.

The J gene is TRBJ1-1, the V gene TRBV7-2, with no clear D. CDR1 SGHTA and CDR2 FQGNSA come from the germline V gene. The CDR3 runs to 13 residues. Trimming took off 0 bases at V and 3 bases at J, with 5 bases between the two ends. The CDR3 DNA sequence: TGTGCCAGCAGCTTAGCCGGTTACACTGAAGCTTTCTTT. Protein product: CASSLAGYTEAFF.

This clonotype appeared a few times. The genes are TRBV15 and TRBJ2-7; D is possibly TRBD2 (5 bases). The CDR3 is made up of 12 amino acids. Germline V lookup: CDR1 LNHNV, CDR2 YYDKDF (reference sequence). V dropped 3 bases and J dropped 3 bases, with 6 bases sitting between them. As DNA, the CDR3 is TGTGCCACCAGCAGCGGGATCTACGAGCAGTACTTC. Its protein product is CATSSGIYEQYF.

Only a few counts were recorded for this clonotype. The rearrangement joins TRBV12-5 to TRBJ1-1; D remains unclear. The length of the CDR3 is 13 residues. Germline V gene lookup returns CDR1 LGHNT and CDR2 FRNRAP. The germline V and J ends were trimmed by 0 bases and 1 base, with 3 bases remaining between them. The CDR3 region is CASGLVENTEAFF. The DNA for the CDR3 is TGTGCTAGTGGTTTGGTCGAGAACACTGAAGCTTTCTTT.

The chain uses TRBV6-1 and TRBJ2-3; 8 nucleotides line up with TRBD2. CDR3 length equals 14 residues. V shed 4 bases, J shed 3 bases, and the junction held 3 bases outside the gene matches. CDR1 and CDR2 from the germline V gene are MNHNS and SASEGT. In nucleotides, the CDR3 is TGTGCCAGCAGTGGCGGCGGGAGGACAGATACGCAGTATTTT. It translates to CASSGGGRTDTQYF.

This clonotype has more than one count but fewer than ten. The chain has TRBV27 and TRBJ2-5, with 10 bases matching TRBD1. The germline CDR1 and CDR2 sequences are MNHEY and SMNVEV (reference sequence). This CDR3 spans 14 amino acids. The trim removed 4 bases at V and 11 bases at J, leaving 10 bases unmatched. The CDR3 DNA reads TGTGCCAGCAGTTCAGGACAGGGGGTCCTCGGGCAGTACTTC. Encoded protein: CASSSGQGVLGQYF.

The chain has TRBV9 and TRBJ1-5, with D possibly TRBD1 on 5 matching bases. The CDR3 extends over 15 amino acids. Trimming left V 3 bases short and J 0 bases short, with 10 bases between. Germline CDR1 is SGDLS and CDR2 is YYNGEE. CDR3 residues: CASSETDSSNQPQHF. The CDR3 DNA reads TGTGCCAGCAGCGAGACTGACAGTAGCAATCAGCCCCAGCATTTT.

The CDR3 spells CASSKLYGVRQGRNEQYF. The CDR3, as DNA: TGTGCCAGCAGCAAACTTTATGGGGTCCGGCAGGGAAGAAACGAGCAGTACTTC. The chain carries TRBV21-1 and TRBJ2-5; TRBD2, the D gene given by the table, was not confirmed from the DNA. The closer fit of TRBJ2-7 to the DNA end suggests the J call may be wrong. TRBV21-1 is described as a pseudogene. The CDR3 loop spans 18 amino acids.

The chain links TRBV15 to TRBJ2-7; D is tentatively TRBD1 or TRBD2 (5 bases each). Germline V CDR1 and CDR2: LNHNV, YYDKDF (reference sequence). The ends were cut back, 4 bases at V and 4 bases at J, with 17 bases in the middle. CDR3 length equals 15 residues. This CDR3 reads CATSNTGRTRYEQYF. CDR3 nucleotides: TGTGCCACCAGCAACACGGGACGGACGCGTTACGAGCAGTACTTC. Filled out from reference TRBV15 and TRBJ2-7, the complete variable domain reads DAMVIQNPRYQVTQFGKPVTLSCSQTLNHNVMYWYQQKSSQAPKLLFHYYDKDFNNEADTPDNFQSRRPNTSFCFLDIRSPGLGDTAMYLCATSNTGRTRYEQYFGPGTRLTVT.

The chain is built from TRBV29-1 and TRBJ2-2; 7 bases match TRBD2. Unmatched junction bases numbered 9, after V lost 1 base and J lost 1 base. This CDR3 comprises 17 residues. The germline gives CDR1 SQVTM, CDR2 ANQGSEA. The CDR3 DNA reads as TGCAGCGTTGAAGCCCTAGCGGATTTCGGGAACACCGGGGAGCTGTTTTTT. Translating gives CSVEALADFGNTGELFF.

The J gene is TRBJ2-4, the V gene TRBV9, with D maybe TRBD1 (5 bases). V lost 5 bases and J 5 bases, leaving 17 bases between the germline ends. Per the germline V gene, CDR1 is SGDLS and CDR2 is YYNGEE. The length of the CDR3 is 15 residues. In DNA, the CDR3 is TGTGCCAGCAGTCGTGGGGCAGGGATTGAAAACATTCAGTACTTC. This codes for CASSRGAGIENIQYF.

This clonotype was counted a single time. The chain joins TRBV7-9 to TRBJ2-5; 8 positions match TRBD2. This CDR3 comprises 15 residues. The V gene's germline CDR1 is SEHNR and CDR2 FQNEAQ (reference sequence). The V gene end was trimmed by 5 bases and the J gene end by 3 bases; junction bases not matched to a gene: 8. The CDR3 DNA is TGTGCCAGCAGCGCGGATGGACTAGCCAAAGAGACCCAGTACTTC. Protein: CASSADGLAKETQYF.

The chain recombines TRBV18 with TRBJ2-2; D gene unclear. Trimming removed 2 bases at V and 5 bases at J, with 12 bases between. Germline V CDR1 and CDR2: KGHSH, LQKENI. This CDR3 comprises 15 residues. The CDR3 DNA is TGTGCCAGCTCACCAGTAAATGAGAAAACCGGGGAGCTGTTTTTT. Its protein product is CASSPVNEKTGELFF.

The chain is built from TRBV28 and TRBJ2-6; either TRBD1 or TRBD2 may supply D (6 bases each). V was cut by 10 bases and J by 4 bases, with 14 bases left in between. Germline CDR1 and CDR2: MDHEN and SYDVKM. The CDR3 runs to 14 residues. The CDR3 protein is CATYGGLGANVLTF. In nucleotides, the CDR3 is TGTGCCACATACGGGGGCCTCGGGGCCAACGTCCTGACTTTC.